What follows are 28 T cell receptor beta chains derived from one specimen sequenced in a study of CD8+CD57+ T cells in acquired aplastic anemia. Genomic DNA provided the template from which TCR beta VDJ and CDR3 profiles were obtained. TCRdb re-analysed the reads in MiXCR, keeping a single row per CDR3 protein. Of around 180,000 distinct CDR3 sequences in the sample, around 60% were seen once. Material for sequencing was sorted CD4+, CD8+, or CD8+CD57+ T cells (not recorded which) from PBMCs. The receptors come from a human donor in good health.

CDR3 DNA sequence: TGCAGCGTTGAAACACTTCTCGTGAACACTGAAGCTTTCTTT. Protein product: CSVETLLVNTEAFF. This chain joins TRBV29-1 and TRBJ1-1, with D hard to call. Germline CDR1 reads SQVTM; CDR2 reads ANQGSEA. V was shortened by 2 bases and J by 0 bases, with 10 bases between the two germline ends. This CDR3 comprises 14 residues.

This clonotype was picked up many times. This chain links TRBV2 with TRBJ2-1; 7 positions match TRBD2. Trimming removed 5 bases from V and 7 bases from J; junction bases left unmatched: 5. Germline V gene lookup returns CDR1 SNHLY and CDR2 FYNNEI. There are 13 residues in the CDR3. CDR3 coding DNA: TGTGCCAGCAGTCCGGGACTACCAAATGAGCAGTTCTTC. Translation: CASSPGLPNEQFF.

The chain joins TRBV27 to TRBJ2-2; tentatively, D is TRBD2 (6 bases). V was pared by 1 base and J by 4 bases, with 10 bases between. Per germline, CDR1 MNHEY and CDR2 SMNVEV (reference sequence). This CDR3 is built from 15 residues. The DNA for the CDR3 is TGTGCCAGCAGTTTATACAGGACTATCACCGGGGAGCTGTTTTTT. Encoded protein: CASSLYRTITGELFF.

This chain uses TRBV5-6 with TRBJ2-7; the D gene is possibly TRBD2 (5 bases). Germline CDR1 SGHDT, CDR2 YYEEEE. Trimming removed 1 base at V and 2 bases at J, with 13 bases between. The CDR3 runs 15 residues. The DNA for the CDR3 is TGTGCCAGCAGCTTGTCGCCAGGACTCGCCTACGAGCAGTACTTC. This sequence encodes CASSLSPGLAYEQYF. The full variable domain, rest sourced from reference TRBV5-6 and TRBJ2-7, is DAGVTQSPTHLIKTRGQQVTLRCSPKSGHDTVSWYQQALGQGPQFIFQYYEEEERQRGNFPDRFSGHQFPNYSSELNVNALLLGDSALYLCASSLSPGLAYEQYFGPGTRLTVT.

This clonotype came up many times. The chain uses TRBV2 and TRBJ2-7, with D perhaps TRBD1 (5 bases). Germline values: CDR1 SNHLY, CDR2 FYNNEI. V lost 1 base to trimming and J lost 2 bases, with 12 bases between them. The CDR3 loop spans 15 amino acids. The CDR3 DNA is TGTGCCAGCAGTGAAGGTCGGTTAGGGGCCTACGAGCAGTACTTC. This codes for CASSEGRLGAYEQYF.

The CDR3 loop is CASSVGGLGITEAFF. The CDR3 DNA sequence: TGTGCCAGCAGCGTAGGGGGGCTGGGTATCACTGAAGCTTTCTTT. This sequence joins TRBV9 and TRBJ1-1, with a possible D match to TRBD1 (6 bases). Trimming left V 0 bases short and J 4 bases short, with 13 bases between. Germline CDR1 SGDLS, CDR2 YYNGEE. The CDR3 contains 15 residues.

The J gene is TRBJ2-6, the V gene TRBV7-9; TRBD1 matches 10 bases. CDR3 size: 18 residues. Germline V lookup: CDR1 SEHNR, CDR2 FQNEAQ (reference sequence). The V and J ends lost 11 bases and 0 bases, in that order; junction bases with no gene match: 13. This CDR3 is CAGGYTGTGVSGANVLTF. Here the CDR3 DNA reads TGTGCCGGCGGGTATACCGGGACAGGGGTCTCTGGGGCCAACGTCCTGACTTTC. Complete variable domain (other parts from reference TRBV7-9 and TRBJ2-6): DTGVSQNPRHKITKRGQNVTFRCDPISEHNRLYWYRQTLGQGPEFLTYFQNEAQLEKSRLLSDRFSAERPKGSFSTLEIQRTEQGDSAMYLCAGGYTGTGVSGANVLTFGAGSRLTVL.

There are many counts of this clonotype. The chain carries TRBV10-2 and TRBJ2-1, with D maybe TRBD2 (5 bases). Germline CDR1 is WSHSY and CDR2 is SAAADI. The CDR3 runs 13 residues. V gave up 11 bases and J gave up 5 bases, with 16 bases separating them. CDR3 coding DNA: TGCGCCCTCAGCGGAGATTTAAACAATGAGCAGTTCTTC. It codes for CALSGDLNNEQFF.

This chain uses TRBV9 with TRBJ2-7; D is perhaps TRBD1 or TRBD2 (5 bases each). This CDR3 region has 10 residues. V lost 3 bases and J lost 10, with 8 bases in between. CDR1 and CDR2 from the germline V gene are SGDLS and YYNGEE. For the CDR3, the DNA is TGTGCCAGCAGCGGGGACCGTCAGTACTTC. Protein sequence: CASSGDRQYF.

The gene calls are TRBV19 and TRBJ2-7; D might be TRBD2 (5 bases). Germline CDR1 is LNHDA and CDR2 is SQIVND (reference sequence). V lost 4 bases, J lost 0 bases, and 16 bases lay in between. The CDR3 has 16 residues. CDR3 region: CASSTPLSGSSYEQYF. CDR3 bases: TGTGCCAGTAGTACCCCGTTGAGCGGAAGCTCCTACGAGCAGTACTTC.

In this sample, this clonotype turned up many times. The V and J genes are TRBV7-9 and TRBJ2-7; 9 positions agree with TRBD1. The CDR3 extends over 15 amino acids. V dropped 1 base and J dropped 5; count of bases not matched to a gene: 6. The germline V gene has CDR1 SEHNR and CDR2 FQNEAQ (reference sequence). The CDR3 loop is CASSLVGTGFNEQYF. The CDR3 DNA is TGTGCCAGCAGCTTAGTTGGGACAGGGTTCAACGAGCAGTACTTC.

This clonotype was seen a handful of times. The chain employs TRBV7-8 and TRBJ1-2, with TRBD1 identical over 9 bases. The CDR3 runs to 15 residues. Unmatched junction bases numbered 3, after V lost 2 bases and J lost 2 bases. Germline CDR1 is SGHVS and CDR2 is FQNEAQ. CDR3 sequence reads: CASSLTGGSNYGYTF. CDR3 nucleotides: TGTGCCAGCAGCTTAACAGGGGGCTCGAACTATGGCTACACCTTC.

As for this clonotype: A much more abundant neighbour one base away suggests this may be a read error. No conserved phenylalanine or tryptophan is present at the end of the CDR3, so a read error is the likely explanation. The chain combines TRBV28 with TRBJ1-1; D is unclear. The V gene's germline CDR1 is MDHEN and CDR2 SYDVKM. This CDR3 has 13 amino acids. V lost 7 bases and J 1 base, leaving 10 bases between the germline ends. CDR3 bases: TGTGCCAGCACCCTCGACTGGAACACTGAAGCTTTCCTT. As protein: CASTLDWNTEAFL.

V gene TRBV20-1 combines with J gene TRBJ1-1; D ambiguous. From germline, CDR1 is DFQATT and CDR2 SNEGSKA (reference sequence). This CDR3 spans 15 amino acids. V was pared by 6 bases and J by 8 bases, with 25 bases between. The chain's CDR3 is CSASSQGQRLAEAFF. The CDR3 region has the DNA TGCAGTGCCAGCAGCCAAGGTCAGCGACTAGCAGAAGCTTTCTTT.

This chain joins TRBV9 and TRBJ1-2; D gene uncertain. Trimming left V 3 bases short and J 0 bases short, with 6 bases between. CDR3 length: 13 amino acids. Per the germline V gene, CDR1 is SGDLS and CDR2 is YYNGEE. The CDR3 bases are TGTGCCAGCAGCGCTGACCCTAACTATGGCTACACCTTC. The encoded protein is CASSADPNYGYTF. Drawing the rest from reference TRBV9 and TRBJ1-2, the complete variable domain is DSGVTQTPKHLITATGQRVTLRCSPRSGDLSVYWYQQSLDQGLQFLIQYYNGEERAKGNILERFSAQQFPDLHSELNLSSLELGDSALYFCASSADPNYGYTFGSGTRLTVV.

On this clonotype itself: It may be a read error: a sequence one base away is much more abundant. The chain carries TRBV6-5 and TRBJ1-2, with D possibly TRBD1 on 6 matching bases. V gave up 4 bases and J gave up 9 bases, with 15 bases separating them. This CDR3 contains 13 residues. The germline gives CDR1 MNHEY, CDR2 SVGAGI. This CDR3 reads CASSLYQGHCYTF. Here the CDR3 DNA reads TGTGCCAGCAGTTTATACCAGGGGCATTGCTACACCTTC.

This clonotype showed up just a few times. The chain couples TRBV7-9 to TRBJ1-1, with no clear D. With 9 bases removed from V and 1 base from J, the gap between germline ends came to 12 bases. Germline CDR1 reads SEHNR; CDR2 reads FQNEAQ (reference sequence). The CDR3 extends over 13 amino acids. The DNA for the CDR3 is TGTGCCAGTATGGCCTACGCGAACACTGAAGCTTTCTTT. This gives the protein CASMAYANTEAFF.

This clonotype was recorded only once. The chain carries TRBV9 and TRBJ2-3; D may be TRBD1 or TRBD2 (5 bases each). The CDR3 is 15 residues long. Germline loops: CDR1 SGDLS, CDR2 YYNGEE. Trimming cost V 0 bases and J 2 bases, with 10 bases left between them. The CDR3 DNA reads TGTGCCAGCAGCGTAGCGGGACCCCCCACAGATACGCAGTATTTT. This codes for CASSVAGPPTDTQYF.

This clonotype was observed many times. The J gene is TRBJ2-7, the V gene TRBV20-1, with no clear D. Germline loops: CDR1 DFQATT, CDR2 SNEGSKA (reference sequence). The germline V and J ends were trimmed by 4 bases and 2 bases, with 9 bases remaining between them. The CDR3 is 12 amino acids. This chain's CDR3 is CSAKRPTYEQYF. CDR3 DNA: TGCAGTGCTAAGCGACCGACCTACGAGCAGTACTTC.

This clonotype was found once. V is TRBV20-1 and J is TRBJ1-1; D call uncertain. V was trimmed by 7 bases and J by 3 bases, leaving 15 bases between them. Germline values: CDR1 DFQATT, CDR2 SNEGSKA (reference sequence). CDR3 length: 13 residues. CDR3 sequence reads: CSVDGNGDTEAFF. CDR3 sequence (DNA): TGCAGTGTCGACGGAAACGGAGACACTGAAGCTTTCTTT.

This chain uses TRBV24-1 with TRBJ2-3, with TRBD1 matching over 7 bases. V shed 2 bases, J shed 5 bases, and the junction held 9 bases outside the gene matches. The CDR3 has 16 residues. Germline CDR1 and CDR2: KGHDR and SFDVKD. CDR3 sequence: CATSDWGRGHGDTQYF. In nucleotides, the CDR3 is TGTGCCACCAGTGATTGGGGAAGGGGGCATGGAGATACGCAGTATTTT.

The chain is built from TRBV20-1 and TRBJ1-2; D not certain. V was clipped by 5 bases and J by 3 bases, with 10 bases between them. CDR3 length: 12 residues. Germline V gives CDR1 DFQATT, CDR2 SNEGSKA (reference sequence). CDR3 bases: TGCAGTGCTTCTGACGGATACTATGGCTACACCTTC. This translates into CSASDGYYGYTF.

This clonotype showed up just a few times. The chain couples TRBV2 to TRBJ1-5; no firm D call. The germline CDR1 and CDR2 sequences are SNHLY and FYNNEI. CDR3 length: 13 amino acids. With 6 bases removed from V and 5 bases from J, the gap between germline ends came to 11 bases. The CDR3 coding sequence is TGTGCCAGCAGCGCGACCATCGATCAGCCCCAGCATTTT. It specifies CASSATIDQPQHF.

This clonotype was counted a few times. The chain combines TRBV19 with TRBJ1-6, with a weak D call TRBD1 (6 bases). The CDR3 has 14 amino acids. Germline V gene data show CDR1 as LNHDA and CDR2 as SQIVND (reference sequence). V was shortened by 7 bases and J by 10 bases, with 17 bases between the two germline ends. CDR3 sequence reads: CASTLDRGGSPLHF. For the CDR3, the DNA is TGTGCCAGTACCCTGGACAGAGGTGGCTCACCCCTCCACTTT. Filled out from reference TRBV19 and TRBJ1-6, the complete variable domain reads DGGITQSPKYLFRKEGQNVTLSCEQNLNHDAMYWYRQDPGQGLRLIYYSQIVNDFQKGDIAEGYSVSREKKESFPLTVTSAQKNPTAFYLCASTLDRGGSPLHFGNGTRLTVT.

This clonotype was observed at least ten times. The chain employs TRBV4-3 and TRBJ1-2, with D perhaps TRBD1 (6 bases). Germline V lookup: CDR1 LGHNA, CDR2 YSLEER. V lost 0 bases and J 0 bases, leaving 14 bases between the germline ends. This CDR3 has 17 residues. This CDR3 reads CASSQDLRTAANYGYTF. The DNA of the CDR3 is TGCGCCAGCAGCCAAGATTTGAGGACAGCCGCTAACTATGGCTACACCTTC.

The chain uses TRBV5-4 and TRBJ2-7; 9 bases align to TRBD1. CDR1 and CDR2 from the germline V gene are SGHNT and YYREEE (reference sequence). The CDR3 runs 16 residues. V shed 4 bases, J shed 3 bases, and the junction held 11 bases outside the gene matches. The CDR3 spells CASSPGGGTGIYEQYF. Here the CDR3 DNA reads TGTGCCAGCAGCCCTGGGGGCGGGACAGGGATCTACGAGCAGTACTTC.

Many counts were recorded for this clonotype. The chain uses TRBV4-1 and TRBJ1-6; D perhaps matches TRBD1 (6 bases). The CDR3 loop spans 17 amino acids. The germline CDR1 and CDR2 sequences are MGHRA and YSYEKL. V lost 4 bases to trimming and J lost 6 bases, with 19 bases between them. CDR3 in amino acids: CASSPQPWGAGNSPLHF. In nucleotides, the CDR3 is TGCGCCAGCAGCCCCCAGCCTTGGGGGGCAGGTAATTCACCCCTCCACTTT.

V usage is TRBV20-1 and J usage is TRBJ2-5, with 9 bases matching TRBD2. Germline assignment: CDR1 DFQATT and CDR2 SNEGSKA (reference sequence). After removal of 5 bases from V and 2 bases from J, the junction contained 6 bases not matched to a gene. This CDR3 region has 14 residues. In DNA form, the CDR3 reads TGCAGTGCTGTCAGAGCGGGGGGACAAGAGACCCAGTACTTC. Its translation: CSAVRAGGQETQYF.